A single sample gave rise to the 24 T cell receptor beta chains below, sequenced in a study of blood T cell repertoires in COVID-19. Sequencing used immunoSEQ multiplex PCR; TCRdb keeps in-frame clones, though not all of them. The table lists fewer than 250,000 clones, more than 70% of them singletons. The sample was PBMCs or T cells enriched from blood (not recorded which). The source is a woman in her 40s with acute COVID-19.

V and J are TRBV5-4 and TRBJ1-1; D is unclear. CDR3 length: 15 residues. The ends were cut back, 6 bases at V and 5 bases at J, with 20 bases in the middle. CDR1 is SGHNT and CDR2 is YYREEE in the germline V gene (reference sequence). The CDR3 here is CASNPFGEGGTEAFF. CDR3 in DNA: TGTGCCAGCAACCCCTTTGGGGAGGGAGGGACTGAAGCTTTCTTT.

The chain couples TRBV2 to TRBJ2-1; D unresolved. Germline loops: CDR1 SNHLY, CDR2 FYNNEI. V was shortened by 3 bases and J by 0 bases, with 3 bases between the two germline ends. The CDR3 loop spans 13 amino acids. This chain's CDR3 is CASSDSSYNEQFF. The CDR3 DNA reads as TGTGCCAGCAGTGACAGCTCCTACAATGAGCAGTTCTTC.

This clone was seen more than once but under ten times. This chain connects TRBV27 to TRBJ1-6; weak D call: TRBD1 (5 bases). The CDR3 totals 14 residues. V was trimmed by 7 bases and J by 6 bases, leaving 13 bases between them. Germline CDR1 and CDR2: MNHEY and SMNVEV (reference sequence). The CDR3 sequence is CASTPWGVNSPLHF. CDR3 DNA sequence: TGTGCCAGCACCCCTTGGGGGGTTAATTCACCCCTCCACTTT.

The CDR3 DNA is TGTGCCAGCAGCTTATCTCCAGGGGCTAATGAAAAACTGTTTTTT. It codes for CASSLSPGANEKLFF. The rearrangement uses TRBV11-2 and TRBJ1-4; the D gene is possibly TRBD1 (6 bases). Between the trimmed V and J ends, which lost 2 bases and 3 bases, there was a span of 10 bases. CDR1 is SGHAT, CDR2 FQNNGV, per germline. This CDR3 spans 15 amino acids.

The V gene is TRBV27, the J gene TRBJ2-7, with 8 bases matching TRBD2. The ends lost 2 bases at V and 1 base at J; junction bases unmatched: 4. Germline V gene sequence: CDR1 MNHEY, CDR2 SMNVEV (reference sequence). This CDR3 region has 15 residues. Written as DNA, the CDR3 is TGTGCCAGCAGTTTAGGCGGGAGGCCGTCCTACGAGCAGTACTTC. This sequence encodes CASSLGGRPSYEQYF.

This clone was seen only once. The CDR3 coding sequence is TGTGCCAGCAGTTTTACAGGGACGCGGCACGAGCAGTACTTC. Translated, it gives CASSFTGTRHEQYF. The rearrangement joins TRBV28 to TRBJ2-7, with a tentative D call TRBD1 (6 bases). CDR3 size: 14 residues. Between the trimmed V and J ends, which lost 3 bases and 5 bases, there was a span of 14 bases. Germline V CDR1 and CDR2: MDHEN, SYDVKM.

The J gene is TRBJ1-4, the V gene TRBV28, with a weak D call TRBD1 (5 bases). The CDR3 extends over 14 amino acids. Germline V CDR1 and CDR2: MDHEN, SYDVKM. The V and J ends lost 6 bases and 6 bases respectively, with 14 bases between them. CDR3 loop: CASRGGVRDEKLFF. In DNA, the CDR3 is TGTGCCAGCAGGGGGGGGGTAAGGGATGAAAAACTGTTTTTT. The variable domain in full, with the rest retrieved from reference TRBV28 and TRBJ1-4, is DVKVTQSSRYLVKRTGEKVFLECVQDMDHENMFWYRQDPGLGLRLIYFSYDVKMKEKGDIPEGYSVSREKKERFSLILESASTNQTSMYLCASRGGVRDEKLFFGSGTQLSVL.

The rearrangement joins TRBV15 to TRBJ1-6; 10 nucleotides agree with TRBD1. Trimming at V came to 3 bases and at J to 8 bases, leaving 4 bases not matched to a gene. CDR1 is LNHNV and CDR2 is YYDKDF in the germline V gene (reference sequence). CDR3 length equals 15 residues. DNA for the CDR3: TGTGCCACCAGCAGGGCCGGGACAGGGGATTCACCCCTCCACTTT. It encodes CATSRAGTGDSPLHF.

This chain joins TRBV10-3 and TRBJ2-1; 10 bases fit TRBD2. Germline V lookup: CDR1 ENHRY, CDR2 SYGVKD. The CDR3 runs 16 residues. The junction had 8 bases not matched to a gene; V was cut back by 4 bases and J by 5 bases. Here the CDR3 reads CAISGLAGVLDNEQFF. The DNA for the CDR3 is TGTGCCATCAGTGGGCTAGCGGGAGTTCTGGACAATGAGCAGTTCTTC.

The table lists this clone with a count of one. This chain uses TRBV24-1 with TRBJ1-5, with no clear D. The CDR3 covers 12 residues. V was trimmed by 2 bases and J by 9 bases, leaving 7 bases between them. Germline values: CDR1 KGHDR, CDR2 SFDVKD. CDR3 in amino acids: CATSDSGMPQHF. The CDR3 coding sequence is TGTGCCACCAGTGATTCAGGTATGCCCCAGCATTTT.

The CDR3 is CASSQQGARNSPLHF. CDR3 nucleotide sequence: TGCGCCAGCAGCCAGCAGGGGGCCCGAAATTCACCCCTCCACTTT. The V gene is TRBV4-1, the J gene TRBJ1-6, with 8 positions matching TRBD1. The CDR3 is made up of 15 amino acids. V dropped 3 bases and J dropped 7; count of bases not matched to a gene: 5. Germline values: CDR1 MGHRA, CDR2 YSYEKL.

The V call is TRBV11-2, the J call TRBJ1-1; 8 bases are a match to TRBD1. CDR1 is SGHAT, CDR2 FQNNGV, per germline. V lost 5 bases, J lost 0 bases, and 8 bases stayed unmatched. The CDR3 has 16 residues. The CDR3 here is CASSPWTGIMNTEAFF. The CDR3 DNA sequence: TGTGCCAGCAGCCCCTGGACAGGGATCATGAACACTGAAGCTTTCTTT.

This clone was recorded once. V gene TRBV7-9 combines with J gene TRBJ2-7, with a possible D match to TRBD2 (7 bases). CDR1 is SEHNR and CDR2 is FQNEAQ in the germline V gene (reference sequence). The CDR3 loop spans 15 amino acids. V was cut by 8 bases and J by 7 bases, with 24 bases left in between. The CDR3 sequence is CASQEWGGRDTEQYF. CDR3 nucleotides: TGTGCCAGCCAGGAATGGGGGGGGCGTGATACGGAGCAGTACTTC. The full variable domain, with the rest looked up from reference TRBV7-9 and TRBJ2-7, is DTGVSQNPRHKITKRGQNVTFRCDPISEHNRLYWYRQTLGQGPEFLTYFQNEAQLEKSRLLSDRFSAERPKGSFSTLEIQRTEQGDSAMYLCASQEWGGRDTEQYFGPGTRLTVT.

This chain uses TRBV5-8 with TRBJ1-1; 8 bases line up with TRBD1. Per germline, CDR1 SGHTS and CDR2 YDEGEE. CDR3 length: 14 amino acids. V shed 4 bases and J 6 bases; nucleotides not matched to a gene: 8. CDR3 sequence: CASSTWFRGPEAFF. The DNA for the CDR3 is TGTGCCAGCAGCACTTGGTTCAGGGGGCCTGAAGCTTTCTTT.

The table lists this clone with a few counts. The chain carries TRBV30 and TRBJ2-1; TRBD1 matches at 12 bases. The CDR3 has 15 amino acids. Germline V gives CDR1 GTSNPN, CDR2 SVGIG (reference sequence). Losses at the gene ends were 0 bases for V and 8 bases for J; bases not matched to a gene: 5. CDR3 bases: TGTGCCTGGAGTGTAGGGACAGGGGGCGGGGATGAGCAGTTCTTC. It encodes CAWSVGTGGGDEQFF.

This clone was observed a single time. The genes are TRBV28 and TRBJ1-5; D perhaps matches TRBD1 (6 bases). The CDR3 extends over 16 amino acids. V was shortened by 6 bases and J by 6 bases, with 21 bases between the two germline ends. Germline CDR1 MDHEN, CDR2 SYDVKM. The CDR3, as DNA: TGTGCCAGCAGCTCAGCACCAGGGGAAGGGAGTCAGCCCCAGCATTTT. Translated: CASSSAPGEGSQPQHF.

This sequence joins TRBV23-1 and TRBJ1-5; 7 positions match TRBD1. TRBV23-1 is filed as an ORF, its function uncertain. The CDR3 extends over 17 amino acids. The junction had 14 bases not matched to a gene; V was cut back by 8 bases and J by 1 base. The CDR3 is CASGQGDLLGSNQPQHF. Written as DNA, the CDR3 is TGCGCCAGCGGGCAGGGGGACCTTTTAGGAAGCAATCAGCCCCAGCATTTT.

The chain links TRBV30 to TRBJ1-6, with unresolved D. The V end was cut by 0 bases, the J end by 9 bases, with 15 bases between. The CDR3 contains 15 residues. Germline values: CDR1 GTSNPN, CDR2 SVGIG (reference sequence). The CDR3 spells CAWSVSRLRSSPLHF. DNA of the CDR3: TGTGCCTGGAGTGTTTCCCGGCTCCGGAGTTCACCCCTCCACTTT.

This clone has just a few counts. V gene TRBV10-1 combines with J gene TRBJ2-1; D may be TRBD1 (6 bases). Germline assignment: CDR1 WNHNN and CDR2 SYGVQD (reference sequence). The CDR3 loop spans 16 amino acids. The germline V and J ends were trimmed by 5 bases and 4 bases, with 18 bases remaining between them. The CDR3 loop is CASSRSTGMGYNEQFF. In nucleotides, the CDR3 is TGCGCCAGCAGTAGATCGACAGGCATGGGGTACAATGAGCAGTTCTTC.

V usage is TRBV30 and J usage is TRBJ1-5; 9 bases are shared with TRBD1. Germline V gives CDR1 GTSNPN, CDR2 SVGIG (reference sequence). The trim removed 3 bases at V and 5 bases at J, leaving 5 bases unmatched. The CDR3 covers 14 residues. CDR3 protein: CAWSSGQGYQPQHF. The CDR3 region has the DNA TGTGCCTGGAGCTCGGGACAGGGATATCAGCCCCAGCATTTT.

The sample holds one count of this clone. The chain combines TRBV7-2 with TRBJ2-5, with D perhaps TRBD2 (5 bases). CDR3 length equals 14 residues. CDR1 is SGHTA, CDR2 FQGNSA, per germline. V gave up 5 bases and J gave up 0 bases, with 10 bases separating them. CDR3 amino acids: CASSKDLYQETQYF. The CDR3 DNA reads as TGTGCCAGCAGCAAGGACTTGTACCAAGAGACCCAGTACTTC.

The chain carries TRBV2 and TRBJ2-2, with a possible D match to TRBD1 (6 bases). Trimming cost V 10 bases and J 7 bases, with 19 bases left between them. Per germline, CDR1 SNHLY and CDR2 FYNNEI. This CDR3 region has 14 residues. CDR3 residues: CAISPSGEGGELFF. As DNA, the CDR3 is TGTGCCATTAGCCCCTCAGGGGAAGGCGGGGAGCTGTTTTTT.

This clone was observed a single time. The chain employs TRBV2 and TRBJ1-2, with TRBD1 matching 7 bases. J was trimmed by 12 bases and V by 8 bases; bases with no gene match: 18. From germline, CDR1 is SNHLY and CDR2 FYNNEI. The CDR3 extends over 14 amino acids. The CDR3 here is CASLFDREIPFDTF. CDR3 coding DNA: TGTGCCAGCCTCTTCGACAGGGAAATACCATTTGACACCTTC.

The chain has TRBV18 and TRBJ2-7, with D tentatively TRBD2 (5 bases). The CDR3 is 11 amino acids. From germline, CDR1 is KGHSH and CDR2 LQKENI. Trimming left V 8 bases short and J 7 bases short, with 12 bases between. Here the CDR3 DNA reads TGTGCCAGCCGAGGAGGAGGAGAGCAGTACTTC. Translation: CASRGGGEQYF.